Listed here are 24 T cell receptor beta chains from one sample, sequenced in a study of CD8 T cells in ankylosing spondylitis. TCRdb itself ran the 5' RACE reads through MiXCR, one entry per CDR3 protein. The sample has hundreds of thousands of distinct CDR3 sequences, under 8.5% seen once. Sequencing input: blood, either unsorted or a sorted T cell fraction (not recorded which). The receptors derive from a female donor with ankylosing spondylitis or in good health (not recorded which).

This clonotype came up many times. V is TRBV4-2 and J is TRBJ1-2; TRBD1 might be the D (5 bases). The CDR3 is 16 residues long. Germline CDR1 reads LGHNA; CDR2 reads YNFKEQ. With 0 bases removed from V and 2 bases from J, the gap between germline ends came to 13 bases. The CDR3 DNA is TGTGCCAGCAGCCAAGACCGGAGGGGATCCAACTATGGCTACACCTTC. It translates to CASSQDRRGSNYGYTF.

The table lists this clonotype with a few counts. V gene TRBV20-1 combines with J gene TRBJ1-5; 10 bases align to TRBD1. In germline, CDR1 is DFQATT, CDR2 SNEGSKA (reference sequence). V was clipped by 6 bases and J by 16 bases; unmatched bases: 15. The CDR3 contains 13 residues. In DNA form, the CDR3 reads TGCAGTGCAAGACAGGGGGCGAACCCGATTTATCATTTT. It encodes CSARQGANPIYHF.

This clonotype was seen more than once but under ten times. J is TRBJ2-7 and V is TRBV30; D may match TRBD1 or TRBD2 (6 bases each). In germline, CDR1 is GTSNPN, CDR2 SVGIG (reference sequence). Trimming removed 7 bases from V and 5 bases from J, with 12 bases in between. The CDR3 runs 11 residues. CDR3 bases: TGTGCCTTTACCCGGGGGCACGAGCAGTACTTC. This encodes CAFTRGHEQYF.

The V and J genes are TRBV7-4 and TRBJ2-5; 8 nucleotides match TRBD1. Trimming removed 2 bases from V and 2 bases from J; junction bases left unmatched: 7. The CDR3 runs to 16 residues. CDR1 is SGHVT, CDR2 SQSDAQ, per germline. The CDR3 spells CASSLMGRGPQETQYF. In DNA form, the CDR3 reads TGTGCCAGCAGCTTAATGGGCAGGGGGCCTCAAGAGACCCAGTACTTC.

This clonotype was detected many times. The CDR3 spells CASSLTLGNEQFF. The CDR3 coding sequence is TGTGCCAGCAGCTTAACGTTAGGGAATGAGCAGTTCTTC. The chain employs TRBV7-3 and TRBJ2-1, with D unresolved. The V end was cut by 0 bases, the J end by 7 bases, with 7 bases between. The CDR3 totals 13 residues. Germline values: CDR1 SGHTA, CDR2 FQGTGA.

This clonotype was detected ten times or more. The CDR3: CSVGRGTEAFF. Written as DNA, the CDR3 is TGCAGCGTTGGGAGGGGCACTGAAGCTTTCTTT. The chain links TRBV29-1 to TRBJ1-1; the D gene is possibly TRBD1 (5 bases). The CDR3 contains 11 residues. Between the trimmed V and J ends, which lost 4 bases and 4 bases, there was a span of 7 bases. The germline V gene has CDR1 SQVTM and CDR2 ANQGSEA.

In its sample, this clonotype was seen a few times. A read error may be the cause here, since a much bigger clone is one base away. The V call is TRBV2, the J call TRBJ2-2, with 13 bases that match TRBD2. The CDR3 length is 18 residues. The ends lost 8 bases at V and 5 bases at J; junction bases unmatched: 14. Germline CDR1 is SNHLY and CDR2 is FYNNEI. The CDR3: CASCFGTSGTSGTGELFF. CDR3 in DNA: TGTGCCAGCTGTTTCGGGACTAGCGGGACGTCGGGTACCGGGGAGCTGTTTTTT.

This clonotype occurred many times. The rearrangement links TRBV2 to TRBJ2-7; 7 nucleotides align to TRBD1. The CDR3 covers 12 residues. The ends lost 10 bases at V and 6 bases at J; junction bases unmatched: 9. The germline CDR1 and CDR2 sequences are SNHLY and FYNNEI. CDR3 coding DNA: TGTGCCACCACAGGGGATTCTCCCGAGCAGTACTTC. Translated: CATTGDSPEQYF.

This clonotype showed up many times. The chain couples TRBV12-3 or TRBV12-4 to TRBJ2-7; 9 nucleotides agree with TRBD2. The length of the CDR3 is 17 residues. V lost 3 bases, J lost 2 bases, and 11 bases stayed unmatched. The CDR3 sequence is CASSLASGTYPTYEQYF. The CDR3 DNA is TGTGCCAGCAGTTTGGCTAGCGGGACCTACCCAACCTACGAGCAGTACTTC.

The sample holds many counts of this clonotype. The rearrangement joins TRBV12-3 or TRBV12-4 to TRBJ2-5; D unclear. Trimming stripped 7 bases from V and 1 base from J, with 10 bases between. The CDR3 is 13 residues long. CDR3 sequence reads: CASTLMGQETQYF. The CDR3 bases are TGTGCCAGCACCCTCATGGGCCAAGAGACCCAGTACTTC.

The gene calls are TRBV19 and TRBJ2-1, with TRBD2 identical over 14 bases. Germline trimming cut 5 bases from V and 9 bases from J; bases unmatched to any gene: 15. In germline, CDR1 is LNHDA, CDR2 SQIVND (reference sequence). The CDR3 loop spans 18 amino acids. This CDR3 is CASSPRAPGTSGSTEQFF. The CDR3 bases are TGTGCCAGTAGTCCAAGGGCCCCCGGGACTAGCGGGAGCACTGAGCAGTTCTTC.

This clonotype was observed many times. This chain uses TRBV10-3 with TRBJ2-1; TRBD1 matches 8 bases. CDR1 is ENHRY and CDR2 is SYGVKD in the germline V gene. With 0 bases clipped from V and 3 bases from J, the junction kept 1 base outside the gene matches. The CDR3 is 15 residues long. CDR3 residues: CAISESGQGYNEQFF. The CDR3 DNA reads TGTGCCATCAGTGAGTCCGGACAGGGCTACAATGAGCAGTTCTTC.

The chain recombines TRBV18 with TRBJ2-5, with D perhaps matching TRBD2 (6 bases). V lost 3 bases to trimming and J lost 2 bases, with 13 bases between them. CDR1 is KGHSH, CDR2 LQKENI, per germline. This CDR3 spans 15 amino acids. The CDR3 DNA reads TGTGCCAGCTCACCGAGGGCAGGGACTCAAGAGACCCAGTACTTC. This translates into CASSPRAGTQETQYF.

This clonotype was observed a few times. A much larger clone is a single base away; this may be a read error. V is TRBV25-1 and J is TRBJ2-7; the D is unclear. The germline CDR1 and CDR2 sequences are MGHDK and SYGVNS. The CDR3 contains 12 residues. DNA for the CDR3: TGTACCAGCAGTGAATCGGGCGGCGAGCAGTACTTC. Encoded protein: CTSSESGGEQYF.

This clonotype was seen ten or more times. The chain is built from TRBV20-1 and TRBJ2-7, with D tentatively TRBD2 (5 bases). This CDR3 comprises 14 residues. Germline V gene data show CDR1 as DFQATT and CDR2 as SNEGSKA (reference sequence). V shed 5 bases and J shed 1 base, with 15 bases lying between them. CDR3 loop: CSAARLPLSYEQYF. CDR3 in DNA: TGCAGTGCTGCCAGACTACCGCTATCCTACGAGCAGTACTTC.

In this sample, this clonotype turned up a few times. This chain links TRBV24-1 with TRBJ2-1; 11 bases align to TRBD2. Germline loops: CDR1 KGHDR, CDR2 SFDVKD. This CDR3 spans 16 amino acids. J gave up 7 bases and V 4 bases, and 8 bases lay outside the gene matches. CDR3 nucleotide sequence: TGTGCCACCAGTGAGTTAGCGGGAGGGCCGCGGAATGAGCAGTTCTTC. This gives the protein CATSELAGGPRNEQFF.

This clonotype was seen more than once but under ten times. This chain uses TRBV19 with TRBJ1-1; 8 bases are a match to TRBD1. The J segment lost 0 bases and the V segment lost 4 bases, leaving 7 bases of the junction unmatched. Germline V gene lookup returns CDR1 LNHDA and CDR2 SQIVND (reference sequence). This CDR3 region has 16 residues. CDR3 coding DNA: TGTGCCAGTAGTACCCGACAGGGGAGGATGAACACTGAAGCTTTCTTT. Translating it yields CASSTRQGRMNTEAFF.

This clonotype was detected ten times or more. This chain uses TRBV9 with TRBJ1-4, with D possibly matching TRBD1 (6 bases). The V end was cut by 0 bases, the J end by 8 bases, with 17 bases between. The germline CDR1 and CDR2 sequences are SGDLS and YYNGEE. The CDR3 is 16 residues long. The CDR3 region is CASSVEKQGGREKLFF. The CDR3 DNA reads TGTGCCAGCAGCGTAGAGAAACAGGGAGGAAGGGAAAAACTGTTTTTT.

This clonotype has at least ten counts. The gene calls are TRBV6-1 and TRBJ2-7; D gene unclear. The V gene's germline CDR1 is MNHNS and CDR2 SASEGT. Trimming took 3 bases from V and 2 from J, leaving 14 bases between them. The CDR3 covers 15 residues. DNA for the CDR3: TGTGCCAGCAGTGACTTAGGTTCTACCACCTACGAGCAGTACTTC. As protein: CASSDLGSTTYEQYF.

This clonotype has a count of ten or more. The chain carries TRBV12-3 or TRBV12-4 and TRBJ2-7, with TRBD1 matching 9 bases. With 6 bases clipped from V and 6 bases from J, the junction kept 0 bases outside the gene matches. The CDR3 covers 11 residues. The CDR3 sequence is CASRDRGEQYF. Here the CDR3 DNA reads TGTGCCAGCAGGGACAGGGGCGAGCAGTACTTC.

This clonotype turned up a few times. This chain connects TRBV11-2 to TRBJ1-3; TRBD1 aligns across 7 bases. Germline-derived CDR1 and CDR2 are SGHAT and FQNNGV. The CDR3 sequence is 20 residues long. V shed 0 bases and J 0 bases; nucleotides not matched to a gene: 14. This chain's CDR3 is CASSLDTGQIIFNSGNTIYF. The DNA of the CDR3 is TGTGCCAGCAGCTTAGACACGGGACAGATAATATTTAACTCTGGAAACACCATATATTTT. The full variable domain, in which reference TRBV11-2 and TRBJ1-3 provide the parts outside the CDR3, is EAGVAQSPRYKIIEKRQSVAFWCNPISGHATLYWYQQILGQGPKLLIQFQNNGVVDDSQLPKDRFSAERLKGVDSTLKIQPAKLEDSAVYLCASSLDTGQIIFNSGNTIYFGEGSWLTVV.

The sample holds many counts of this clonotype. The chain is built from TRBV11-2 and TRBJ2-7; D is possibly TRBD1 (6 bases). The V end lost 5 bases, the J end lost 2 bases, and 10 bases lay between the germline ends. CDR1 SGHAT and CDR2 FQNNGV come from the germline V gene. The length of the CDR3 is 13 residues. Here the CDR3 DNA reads TGTGCCAGCAGCCCCGACAGGACCTACGAGCAGTACTTC. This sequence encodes CASSPDRTYEQYF.

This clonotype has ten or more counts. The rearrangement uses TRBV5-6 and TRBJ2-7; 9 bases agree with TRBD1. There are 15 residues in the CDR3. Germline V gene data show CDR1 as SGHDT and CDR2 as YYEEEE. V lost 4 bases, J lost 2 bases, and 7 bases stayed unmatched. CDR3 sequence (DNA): TGTGCCAGCAGCCTCACGGGACAGGGAACCTACGAGCAGTACTTC. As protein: CASSLTGQGTYEQYF. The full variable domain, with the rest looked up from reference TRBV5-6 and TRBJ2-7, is DAGVTQSPTHLIKTRGQQVTLRCSPKSGHDTVSWYQQALGQGPQFIFQYYEEEERQRGNFPDRFSGHQFPNYSSELNVNALLLGDSALYLCASSLTGQGTYEQYFGPGTRLTVT.

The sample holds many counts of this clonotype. Written as DNA, the CDR3 is TGTGCCAGCAGCTCCCGGGGGCAGGGGGCGAGGGAGACCCAGTACTTC. It translates to CASSSRGQGARETQYF. V gene TRBV7-8 combines with J gene TRBJ2-5, with 8 bases fitting TRBD1. The CDR3 length is 16 residues. J lost 5 bases, V lost 4 bases, and 12 bases had no gene match. Germline values: CDR1 SGHVS, CDR2 FQNEAQ.